The entry below describes one TCR beta chain. As yet, its antigen is unknown. This may stem from a read error, because a much larger clone lies one nucleotide away. For TEMRA sorting, memory subsets were defined by CD27 and CD45RA staining. The authors sequenced both total CD8+ cells and sorted CD8+ TEMRA cells. RNA was extracted with the RNeasy kit, and a quantity of about 0.45 to 1 ug was reverse transcribed using random hexamers. Amplification of TCR beta CDR3 used immunoSEQ multiplex PCR across 54 Vbeta and 13 Jbeta. TCRdb re-analysed the immunoSEQ multiplex PCR reads in MiXCR, keeping a single row per CDR3 protein. The data show about 1,300 distinct CDR3 sequences, with under 80% seen just once and around 27% held by the top ten. The sample comes from a study of CD8 T cells in Susac syndrome. About the study: Active disease was present in about 6 of the sequenced Susac syndrome patients, and remission in fewer than 10. General study findings and limits: Across the total CD8+ repertoires, 15 to 20 Susac-specific public clones were detected, and across the CD8+ TEMRA repertoires, 5 or 6 such clones were detected.

The CDR3 sequence is 15 residues long. CDR1 is SGHNT, CDR2 YENEEA, per germline. This TCR was recovered from a human donor with Susac syndrome. The chain employs TRBV11-3 and TRBJ2-5, with TRBD2 identical over 9 bases. The sequenced sample consisted of CD8+ TEMRA cells from PBMCs. The subset denotes: FACS-sorted terminally differentiated effector memory CD8+ T cells re-expressing CD45RA (CD8+ TEMRA). CDR3: CGSSPLAGSEETQYF. The CDR3, as DNA: TGTGGCAGCAGTCCGCTAGCGGGGTCGGAAGAGACCCAGTACTTC.